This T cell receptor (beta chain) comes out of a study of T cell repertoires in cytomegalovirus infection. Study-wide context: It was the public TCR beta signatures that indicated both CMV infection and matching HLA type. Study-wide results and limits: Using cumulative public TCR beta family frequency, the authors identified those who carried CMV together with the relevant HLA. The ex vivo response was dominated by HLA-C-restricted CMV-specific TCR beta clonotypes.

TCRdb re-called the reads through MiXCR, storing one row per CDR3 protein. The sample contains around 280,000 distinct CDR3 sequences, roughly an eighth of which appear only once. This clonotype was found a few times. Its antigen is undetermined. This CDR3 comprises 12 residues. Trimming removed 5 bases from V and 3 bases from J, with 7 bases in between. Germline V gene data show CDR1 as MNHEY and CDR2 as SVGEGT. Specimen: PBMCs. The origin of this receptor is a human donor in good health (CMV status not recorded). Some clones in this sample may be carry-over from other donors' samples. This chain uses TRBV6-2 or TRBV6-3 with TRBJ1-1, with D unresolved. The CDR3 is CASSARYTEAFF. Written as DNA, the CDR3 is TGTGCCAGCAGTGCCAGATACACTGAAGCTTTCTTT.